This entry lists 6 T cell receptor beta chains sequenced from one sample in a study of CD8+ T cells in alopecia areata. RNA was extracted and reverse transcribed into cDNA as the sequencing template. Sequenced by immunoSEQ multiplex PCR; TCRdb stores in-frame clones only, minus some. Among approximately 89,000 clones, about 45% were seen once, and the ten largest hold 0.7% to 0.95%. The source material was CD4+ T cells sorted from blood. The source of these receptors is a human donor with alopecia areata.

This clone was seen a single time. The chain employs TRBV29-1 and TRBJ2-5; the match to TRBD1 covers 10 bases. The CDR3 contains 15 residues. V shed 1 base and J 1 base; nucleotides not matched to a gene: 3. Germline CDR1 reads SQVTM; CDR2 reads ANQGSEA. The chain's CDR3 is CSVEVTGGSQETQYF. The CDR3, as DNA: TGCAGCGTTGAAGTGACAGGGGGCTCCCAAGAGACCCAGTACTTC. The complete variable domain, with remaining parts taken from reference TRBV29-1 and TRBJ2-5, reads SAVISQKPSRDICQRGTSLTIQCQVDSQVTMMFWYRQQPGQSLTLIATANQGSEATYESGFVIDKFPISRPNLTFSTLTVSNMSPEDSSIYLCSVEVTGGSQETQYFGPGTRLLVL.

This sequence joins TRBV29-1 and TRBJ1-1; D is unclear. CDR3 length: 12 residues. CDR1 and CDR2 (germline): SQVTM, ANQGSEA. Trimming removed 6 bases at V and 1 base at J, with 9 bases between. The CDR3 DNA is TGCAGCGTCCGCCCTGGGAACACTGAAGCTTTCTTT. It codes for CSVRPGNTEAFF.

The rearrangement uses TRBV11-2 and TRBJ2-3, with D tentatively TRBD1 (6 bases). Trimming removed 5 bases at V and 0 bases at J, with 12 bases between. CDR1 is SGHAT, CDR2 FQNNGV, per germline. The CDR3 contains 15 residues. The CDR3 region is CASSDRRTSTDTQYF. CDR3 DNA sequence: TGTGCCAGCAGCGACAGGCGGACTAGCACAGATACGCAGTATTTT.

This clone has more than one count but fewer than ten. This chain joins TRBV18 and TRBJ2-4; no firm D call. This CDR3 has 17 amino acids. With 3 bases removed from V and 9 bases from J, the gap between germline ends came to 24 bases. Germline V CDR1 and CDR2: KGHSH, LQKENI. The CDR3 bases are TGTGCCAGCTCACCGGTCTACTCTTTGGGGATACAAAGCATTCAGTACTTC. Its translation is CASSPVYSLGIQSIQYF.

The chain links TRBV7-2 to TRBJ2-3, with D tentatively TRBD1 (6 bases). The CDR3 loop spans 14 amino acids. Germline CDR1 SGHTA, CDR2 FQGNSA. Trimming took off 8 bases at V and 7 bases at J, with 19 bases between the two ends. In DNA form, the CDR3 reads TGTGCCAGCTCCTCCCGGGACACCCCATATACGCAGTATTTT. Translating it yields CASSSRDTPYTQYF.

The rearrangement uses TRBV4-1 and TRBJ2-5, with D unclear. The CDR3 is made up of 14 amino acids. Germline CDR1 reads MGHRA; CDR2 reads YSYEKL. The V end lost 1 base, the J end lost 3 bases, and 9 bases lay between the germline ends. The chain's CDR3 is CASSQGSGEETQYF. As DNA, the CDR3 is TGCGCCAGCAGCCAAGGATCCGGAGAAGAGACCCAGTACTTC.